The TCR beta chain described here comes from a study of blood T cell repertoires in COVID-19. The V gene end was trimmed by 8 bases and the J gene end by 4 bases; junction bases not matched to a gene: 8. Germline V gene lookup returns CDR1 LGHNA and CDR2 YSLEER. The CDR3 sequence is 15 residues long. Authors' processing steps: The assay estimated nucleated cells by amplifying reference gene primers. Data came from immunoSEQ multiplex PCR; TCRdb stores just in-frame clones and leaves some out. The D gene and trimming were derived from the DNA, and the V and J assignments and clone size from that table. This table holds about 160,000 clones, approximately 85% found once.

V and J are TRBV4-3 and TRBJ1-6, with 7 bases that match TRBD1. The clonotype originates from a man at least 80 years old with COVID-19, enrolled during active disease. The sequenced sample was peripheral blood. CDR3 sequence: CASRRGDSYNSPLHF. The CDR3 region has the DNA TGCGCCAGCCGCCGAGGGGACAGTTATAATTCACCCCTCCACTTT.